These T cell receptor beta chains were read from a single sample in a study of blood T cell repertoires in COVID-19. Sequencing was performed with immunoSEQ multiplex PCR; in TCRdb, only in-frame clones are kept and a portion is missing. Of about 150,000 clones detected, about 83% appear once; the ten largest clones hold around 2%. The sequenced sample consisted of peripheral blood. All receptors come from a woman older than 75 with acute or convalescent COVID-19. Both conserved end residues are part of each CDR3. The D gene is left open where the match is weak. Only part of the rows carry a size: once, few, many, or a class if the clone is expanded.

>TRBD1|TRBJ2-1|TRBV28|NA
TGTGCCAGCAGTCCAGGGGGTTACTACAATGAGCAGTTCTTC
CASSPGGYYNEQFF
>NA|TRBJ1-6|TRBV5-4|NA
TGTGCCAGCAGCCTCCCAGGGGAAAATTCACCCCTCCACTTT
CASSLPGENSPLHF
>TRBD2|TRBJ2-3|TRBV9|NA
TGTGCCAGCAAGAGGGGCGGGGGTACAGATACGCAGTATTTT
CASKRGGGTDTQYF
>NA|TRBJ2-7|TRBV7-2|NA
TGTGCCAGCAGCTTAGTGACTGGATCCTCCTACGAGCAGTACTTC
CASSLVTGSSYEQYF
>NA|TRBJ1-1|TRBV30|NA
TGTGCCTGGAGTGTAAATCGGGGGACTGAAGCTTTCTTT
CAWSVNRGTEAFF
>TRBD1|TRBJ1-4|TRBV4-1|NA
TGCGCCAGCAGCAGAAGCTCGGGACAGGGGAATGAAAAACTGTTTTTT
CASSRSSGQGNEKLFF
>TRBD1|TRBJ1-5|TRBV19|NA
TGTGCCAGTAGTATTTCACAGGGGAAAGGGTATCAGCCCCAGCATTTT
CASSISQGKGYQPQHF
>NA|TRBJ2-3|TRBV9|NA
TGTGCCAGCAGCGTTGAGGGAACAGATACGCAGTATTTT
CASSVEGTDTQYF
>TRBD2|TRBJ2-2|TRBV5-1|NA
TGCGCCAGCAGCTTGGAACTAGCGGACACCGGGGAGCTGTTTTTT
CASSLELADTGELFF
>TRBD1|TRBJ2-5|TRBV3-1/TRBV3-2|NA
TGTGCCAGCAGGCCCGACAGGGTCCAAGAGACCCAGTACTTC
CASRPDRVQETQYF
>NA|TRBJ2-5|TRBV5-1|NA
TGCGCCAGCAGCTTGAGCGCTCGTCAAGAGACCCAGTACTTC
CASSLSARQETQYF
>TRBD2|TRBJ2-7|TRBV7-9|NA
TGTGCCAGCAGCGCCCGACTAGCGGGAGGGACTGAACAGTACTTC
CASSARLAGGTEQYF
>TRBD2|TRBJ2-5|TRBV6-1|once
TGTGCCAGCAGTGAAGTCCCTAGCGGGAGTGGAGAGACCCAGTACTTC
CASSEVPSGSGETQYF
>NA|TRBJ2-5|TRBV5-1|NA
TGCGCCAGCAGCGTCGACGTAGGGGATTCCCAGTACTTC
CASSVDVGDSQYF
>TRBD1|TRBJ2-1|TRBV7-2|NA
TGTGCCAGCAGCTTAACTCCGGGACAGGGGGCGAATGAGCAGTTCTTC
CASSLTPGQGANEQFF
>TRBD1|TRBJ2-1|TRBV19|NA
TGTGCCAGTAGTTCCGGACAGGGTTCCTACAATGAGCAGTTCTTC
CASSSGQGSYNEQFF
>NA|TRBJ2-5|TRBV29-1|NA
TGCAGCGTCCTGACAGGAGGGACCCAGTACTTC
CSVLTGGTQYF
>TRBD1|TRBJ2-7|TRBV19|once
TGTGCCAGTACCCCCGGGACAGGCTACGAGCAGTACTTC
CASTPGTGYEQYF
>TRBD2|TRBJ2-5|TRBV5-1|NA
TGCGCCAGCAGCTGGGGCGGGAGTTCAGTCGGAGAGACCCAGTACTTC
CASSWGGSSVGETQYF
>NA|TRBJ1-6|TRBV4-1|once
TGCGCCAGCAGCCAAGAGGGGGGGGCGGGTTCACCCCTCCACTTT
CASSQEGGAGSPLHF
>TRBD2|TRBJ2-1|TRBV19|NA
TGTGCCAGTGGCGAGACTAGCGGGAGTTACAATGAGCAGTTCTTC
CASGETSGSYNEQFF
>NA|TRBJ1-1|TRBV6-4|once
TGTGCCAGCAGGGGACAACCGGGATTGAACACTGAAGCTTTCTTT
CASRGQPGLNTEAFF
>NA|TRBJ2-1|TRBV28|NA
TGTGCCAGCAGTTCAAATGGCCCCAGGGAGCAGTTCTTC
CASSSNGPREQFF
>TRBD2|TRBJ2-4|TRBV6-2/TRBV6-3|NA
TGTGCCAGCAGTTACCCGGGACTAGCGGGAGCGAACATTCAGTACTTC
CASSYPGLAGANIQYF
>TRBD1|TRBJ2-4|TRBV27|NA
TGTGCCAGCAAATTCGGGGGCAGGGGGCGCGACAAAAACATTCAGTACTTC
CASKFGGRGRDKNIQYF
>NA|TRBJ1-1|TRBV4-2|NA
TGTGCCAGCAGCCAAGATTTTGGAGTGAACACTGAAGCTTTCTTT
CASSQDFGVNTEAFF
>TRBD2|TRBJ2-3|TRBV11-3|many
TGTGCCAGCAGTCTAGCGGGGGGGCTGAATACGCAGTATTTT
CASSLAGGLNTQYF
>NA|TRBJ1-2|TRBV5-4|NA
TGTGCCAGCAGCCCTACGCGGGGGGTAGACTATGGCTACACCTTC
CASSPTRGVDYGYTF
>NA|TRBJ1-6|TRBV30|NA
TGTGCCTGGGTCCCCGGGACTTATAATTCACCCCTCCACTTT
CAWVPGTYNSPLHF
>TRBD2|TRBJ2-7|TRBV5-1|NA
TGCGCCAGCAGCTTGGGGGCGGGAGTAAGGAACGAGCAGTACTTC
CASSLGAGVRNEQYF
>TRBD1|TRBJ2-1|TRBV4-2|NA
TGTGCCAGCAGCCAGTCCGGGACAGGGTTCGACAATGAGCAGTTCTTC
CASSQSGTGFDNEQFF
>TRBD1|TRBJ1-1|TRBV2|NA
TGTGCCAGCAAACCCCAGGGGGCGGCTGAAGCTTTCTTT
CASKPQGAAEAFF
>NA|TRBJ1-2|TRBV6-5|few
TGTGCCAGCAGTTACTCATCCCAGGGTAACTATGGCTACACCTTC
CASSYSSQGNYGYTF
>TRBD1|TRBJ1-4|TRBV2|few
TGTGCCAGCAGTGAATTGGACAGGGGTGAAAAACTGTTTTTT
CASSELDRGEKLFF
>NA|TRBJ2-5|TRBV10-3|NA
TGTGCCATCAGTGCCGGGTCGGAGGCAGAGACCCAGTACTTC
CAISAGSEAETQYF
>TRBD1|TRBJ2-1|TRBV10-3|NA
TGTGCCATCAGAGGGGACAGGGGAGGGGATGAGCAGTTCTTC
CAIRGDRGGDEQFF
>NA|TRBJ2-1|TRBV5-6|NA
TGTGCCAGCAGCTTGGTGGCCGCCGATGAGCAGTTCTTC
CASSLVAADEQFF
>TRBD1|TRBJ1-5|TRBV19|NA
TGTGCCAGTAGTCGGACAGGTGATCAGCCCCAGCATTTT
CASSRTGDQPQHF
>TRBD1|TRBJ1-5|TRBV5-5|NA
TGTGCCAGCAGCTTGGCGATGGGGACAGGGGCGAGTCAGCCCCAGCATTTT
CASSLAMGTGASQPQHF
>TRBD1|TRBJ1-6|TRBV7-9|NA
TGTGCCAGCAGCACTGGACAGGGAGGTAATTCACCCCTCCACTTT
CASSTGQGGNSPLHF
>NA|TRBJ2-1|TRBV18|NA
TGTGCCAGCTCACCGATAGAGAATGAGCAGTTCTTC
CASSPIENEQFF
>TRBD1|TRBJ2-7|TRBV9|NA
TGTGCCAGCAGCGTAGGGCAGGGGGCGTACGAGCAGTACTTC
CASSVGQGAYEQYF
>NA|TRBJ1-2|TRBV7-2|once
TGTGCCAGCAGCCAACGGCGCGGGGGTCTAGCTAACTATGGCTACACCTTC
CASSQRRGGLANYGYTF
>TRBD2|TRBJ2-3|TRBV5-1|NA
TGCGCCAGCAGCTTGATGGCCAGCGGGGGAACAGATACGCAGTATTTT
CASSLMASGGTDTQYF
>NA|TRBJ2-7|TRBV11-2|NA
TGTGCCAGCAGCCCCCCCCCGGGTTCCTACGAGCAGTACTTC
CASSPPPGSYEQYF
>NA|TRBJ1-6|TRBV27|once
TGTGCCAGCAGTTTCATTGAGGGGGTGAGTAATTCACCCCTCCACTTT
CASSFIEGVSNSPLHF
>TRBD2|TRBJ2-3|TRBV6-5|NA
TGTGCCAGCAGTATGACTAGCGGGAGCACAGATACGCAGTATTTT
CASSMTSGSTDTQYF
>NA|TRBJ1-2|TRBV29-1|NA
TGCAGCGTTGGAATCGGGGGGGGCAGATATGGCTACACCTTC
CSVGIGGGRYGYTF
>NA|TRBJ1-6|TRBV19|NA
TGTGCCAGTAGCCCCGGGACATATAATTCACCCCTCCACTTT
CASSPGTYNSPLHF